This passage covers 8 T cell receptor beta chains from one sample sequenced in a study of T cells after yellow fever vaccination. Via MiXCR, TCRdb re-called the 5' RACE reads, giving one row per CDR3 protein. The sample contains some 670,000 distinct CDR3 sequences, around an eighth of which appear only once. This sample comprised PBMCs, obtained on the day of the yellow fever booster vaccination. These receptors all come from a man under 40 who received the YFV17D yellow fever vaccine.

The chain uses TRBV3-1 and TRBJ2-7; D unresolved. Trimming pared 4 bases from V and 0 bases from J, leaving 19 bases between. The CDR3 runs 17 residues. The germline CDR1 and CDR2 sequences are LGHDT and YNNKEL (reference sequence). CDR3 sequence (DNA): TGTGCCAGCAGCCCACTCCCCTCCGGGCCGGACTCCTACGAGCAGTACTTC. Amino acids: CASSPLPSGPDSYEQYF.

Only a few counts were recorded for this clonotype. V usage is TRBV4-3 and J usage is TRBJ2-1; D not certain. V gave up 0 bases and J gave up 9 bases, with 9 bases separating them. Germline V gene data show CDR1 as LGHNA and CDR2 as YSLEER. The CDR3 length is 13 residues. As DNA, the CDR3 is TGCGCCAGCAGCCAAGAGTCAAGTATTGAGCAGTTCTTC. It translates to CASSQESSIEQFF.

The rearrangement joins TRBV5-6 to TRBJ1-1; maybe TRBD1 (5 bases). CDR3 length equals 15 residues. With 0 bases removed from V and 5 bases from J, the gap between germline ends came to 14 bases. Per germline, CDR1 SGHDT and CDR2 YYEEEE. CDR3 loop: CASSLVSGKLTEAFF. DNA for the CDR3: TGTGCCAGCAGCTTGGTTTCAGGGAAACTAACTGAAGCTTTCTTT.

This clonotype has at least ten counts. The chain joins TRBV6-1 to TRBJ1-1, with 9 bases aligning to TRBD1. The ends lost 6 bases at V and 1 base at J; junction bases unmatched: 3. Looked up from germline, CDR1 is MNHNS and CDR2 is SASEGT. The length of the CDR3 is 14 residues. The CDR3 nucleotides are TGTGCCAGCAGCTGGGACAGGGCGAACACTGAAGCTTTCTTT. Translating gives CASSWDRANTEAFF.

Many counts were recorded for this clonotype. This chain uses TRBV7-2 with TRBJ2-5; D remains unclear. The CDR3 contains 12 residues. Trimming took off 5 bases at V and 5 bases at J, with 9 bases between the two ends. Germline V gene lookup returns CDR1 SGHTA and CDR2 FQGNSA. The CDR3 DNA is TGTGCCAGCAGCCAGAACGGGGAGACCCAGTACTTC. It specifies CASSQNGETQYF.

The V and J genes are TRBV5-1 and TRBJ1-6, with no clear D. Germline CDR1 reads SGHRS; CDR2 reads YFSETQ. The ends were cut back, 0 bases at V and 5 bases at J, with 12 bases in the middle. The CDR3 loop spans 16 amino acids. DNA of the CDR3: TGCGCCAGCAGCTTGGGACCGCGAAGCGATAATTCACCCCTCCACTTT. Residues: CASSLGPRSDNSPLHF.

This clonotype was detected a few times. The chain recombines TRBV7-2 with TRBJ2-1, with 9 bases that match TRBD1. The trim removed 0 bases at V and 6 bases at J, leaving 6 bases unmatched. The CDR3 totals 16 residues. CDR1 and CDR2 (germline): SGHTA, FQGNSA. CDR3 nucleotides: TGTGCCAGCAGCTTAGCGGGACAGGGAACCGCCAATGAGCAGTTCTTC. It is translated as CASSLAGQGTANEQFF.

This clonotype came up many times. The chain joins TRBV11-3 to TRBJ2-7; 7 bases are shared with TRBD1. The trim removed 3 bases at V and 4 bases at J, leaving 3 bases unmatched. CDR3 length: 13 residues. CDR1 and CDR2 from the germline V gene are SGHNT and YENEEA. Written as DNA, the CDR3 is TGTGCCAGCAGCTTCGGGACAGAATACGAGCAGTACTTC. It yields the protein CASSFGTEYEQYF.